The present TCR beta chain was sequenced within a study of graft-versus-host responses after intestinal transplantation. Sequencing used immunoSEQ multiplex PCR; TCRdb keeps in-frame clones, though not all of them. The sample carries some 17,000 clones, 82% recorded once. From the graft tissue, intraepithelial and lamina propria lymphocytes were released through processing. This clone was seen just once. Its antigen is not identified. The CDR3 totals 16 residues. Trimming took 5 bases from V and 2 from J, leaving 16 bases between them. CDR1 and CDR2 from the germline V gene are SGHAT and FQNNGV. General study results and limits: Recipient-marrow GvH clones were detected, some having first appeared in ileum or blood.

Specimen: ileum tissue, collected 17 days after transplant. The TCR comes from a human patient who received an intestinal transplant, so some T cells may come from the graft donor. V usage is TRBV11-2 and J usage is TRBJ2-4, with D tentatively TRBD1 (5 bases). The CDR3 bases are TGTGCCAGCAGCCTCCCTTGGGGCGACACCAAAAACATTCAGTACTTC. Its protein product is CASSLPWGDTKNIQYF.